These 31 T cell receptor beta chains came from one sample sequenced in a study of CD8+ T cells in alopecia areata (dated 2018 in TCRdb). The library relied on the immunoSEQ multiplex PCR assay. To provide template for TCR sequencing, every sample had RNA extracted and reverse transcribed into cDNA. What TCRdb holds here is the immuneACCESS table cut down to in-frame rearrangements. Part of the clones is not present; checked against another copy, under half of the missing clones reflect an unresolved V gene, and the others are unexplained. This sample comprises more than 200,000 clones, 67% of them detected only once. The ten largest clones add up to around 1.2% of the sample. The sample's time point label, decoded: baseline before oral tofacitinib. The sequencing here drew on CD4+ T cells sorted from blood, taken at week 0. The receptors derive from a human donor with alopecia areata.

This chain links TRBV5-4 with TRBJ2-5, with D unclear. CDR3 length equals 14 residues. Trimming removed 0 bases from V and 4 bases from J, with 10 bases in between. Germline assignment: CDR1 SGHNT and CDR2 YYREEE (reference sequence). The DNA for the CDR3 is TGTGCCAGCAGCTTGGGGATGGACGGAGAGACCCAGTACTTC. Translation: CASSLGMDGETQYF.

The chain uses TRBV2 and TRBJ1-6; D is uncertain. CDR3 size: 14 residues. The ends were cut back, 6 bases at V and 9 bases at J, with 15 bases in the middle. Germline V gene sequence: CDR1 SNHLY, CDR2 FYNNEI. The CDR3 bases are TGTGCCAGCAGCGACGTTAATGTGCTTTCACCCCTCCACTTT. As protein: CASSDVNVLSPLHF. Drawing the rest from reference TRBV2 and TRBJ1-6, the complete variable domain is EPEVTQTPSHQVTQMGQEVILRCVPISNHLYFYWYRQILGQKVEFLVSFYNNEISEKSEIFDDQFSVERPDGSNFTLKIRSTKLEDSAMYFCASSDVNVLSPLHFGNGTRLTVT.

The chain couples TRBV9 to TRBJ2-3, with no clear D. The germline gives CDR1 SGDLS, CDR2 YYNGEE. This CDR3 has 11 residues. Trimming took off 7 bases at V and 6 bases at J, with 9 bases between the two ends. CDR3 in DNA: TGTGCCAGCGGCAGGCAGGATACGCAGTATTTT. It yields the protein CASGRQDTQYF.

This rearrangement joins TRBV5-1 to TRBJ2-6; TRBD2 matches at 14 bases. This CDR3 has 18 residues. Trimming took 4 bases from V and 0 from J; bases not matched to a gene: 3. In germline, CDR1 is SGHRS, CDR2 YFSETQ. As DNA, the CDR3 is TGCGCCAGCAGCAGGGGACTAGCGGGGGACTCTGGGGCCAACGTCCTGACTTTC. Protein sequence: CASSRGLAGDSGANVLTF. Combining the CDR3 with reference TRBV5-1 and TRBJ2-6 gives the whole variable domain KAGVTQTPRYLIKTRGQQVTLSCSPISGHRSVSWYQQTPGQGLQFLFEYFSETQRNKGNFPGRFSGRQFSNSRSEMNVSTLELGDSALYLCASSRGLAGDSGANVLTFGAGSRLTVL.

This chain uses TRBV30 with TRBJ2-3; D ambiguous. This CDR3 spans 14 amino acids. The V gene lost 0 bases and the J gene lost 4 bases, with 11 bases spanning the gap. Germline V CDR1 and CDR2: GTSNPN, SVGIG (reference sequence). CDR3 coding DNA: TGTGCCTGGAGTGTAAGTCGGATTTCAGATACGCAGTATTTT. It encodes CAWSVSRISDTQYF.

The J gene is TRBJ1-2, the V gene TRBV6-5, with 8 nucleotides matching TRBD1. CDR3 size: 14 residues. J gave up 6 bases and V 5 bases, and 8 bases lay outside the gene matches. Germline V gene lookup returns CDR1 MNHEY and CDR2 SVGAGI. The CDR3 spells CASSRRDRWDGYTF. CDR3 DNA sequence: TGTGCCAGCAGTCGCCGGGACAGGTGGGATGGCTACACCTTC.

This sequence joins TRBV19 and TRBJ1-5; 7 nucleotides line up with TRBD1. Germline trimming cut 5 bases from V and 7 bases from J; bases unmatched to any gene: 8. The CDR3 totals 14 residues. Germline values: CDR1 LNHDA, CDR2 SQIVND (reference sequence). Here the CDR3 reads CASSYGQGVQPQHF. Here the CDR3 DNA reads TGTGCCAGTAGTTACGGGCAGGGGGTACAGCCCCAGCATTTT.

The chain carries TRBV25-1 and TRBJ2-5; possibly TRBD1 for D (6 bases). V lost 6 bases, J lost 5 bases, and 22 bases lay in between. Germline values: CDR1 MGHDK, CDR2 SYGVNS. CDR3 size: 16 residues. The CDR3 nucleotides are TGTGCCAGCAGCGTACAGGGTGAACGGTTCTTGGAGACCCAGTACTTC. Its protein product is CASSVQGERFLETQYF. Supplemented by reference TRBV25-1 and TRBJ2-5, the full variable domain reads EADIYQTPRYLVIGTGKKITLECSQTMGHDKMYWYQQDPGMELHLIHYSYGVNSTEKGDLSSESTVSRIRTEHFPLTLESARPSHTSQYLCASSVQGERFLETQYFGPGTRLLVL.

V usage is TRBV5-4 and J usage is TRBJ2-6, with D unclear. This CDR3 has 15 residues. The V end was cut by 1 base, the J end by 0 bases, with 5 bases between. From germline, CDR1 is SGHNT and CDR2 YYREEE (reference sequence). The DNA of the CDR3 is TGTGCCAGCAGCTTGTTCAACTCTGGGGCCAACGTCCTGACTTTC. It is translated as CASSLFNSGANVLTF.

The V gene is TRBV2, the J gene TRBJ1-5; unclear D gene. This CDR3 has 16 residues. Trimming pared 4 bases from V and 1 base from J, leaving 14 bases between. CDR1 is SNHLY, CDR2 FYNNEI, per germline. The CDR3 coding sequence is TGTGCCAGCAGTGTGGACTCGACCTTCAGCAATCAGCCCCAGCATTTT. Protein: CASSVDSTFSNQPQHF.

The chain uses TRBV14 and TRBJ2-5, with a tentative D call TRBD1 (5 bases). Germline V CDR1 and CDR2: SGHDN, FVKESK. The CDR3 length is 13 residues. V dropped 4 bases and J dropped 5 bases, with 11 bases sitting between them. As DNA, the CDR3 is TGTGCCAGCAGCCCGCAGGGTAGGGAGACCCAGTACTTC. Protein sequence: CASSPQGRETQYF.

The V call is TRBV6-5, the J call TRBJ2-3; D gene ambiguous. The CDR3 runs to 13 residues. V was shortened by 0 bases and J by 4 bases, with 5 bases between the two germline ends. Per the germline V gene, CDR1 is MNHEY and CDR2 is SVGAGI. The CDR3: CASSYSSPDTQYF. The CDR3 region has the DNA TGTGCCAGCAGTTACTCGTCCCCAGATACGCAGTATTTT.

The V and J genes are TRBV21-1 and TRBJ2-6. TRBV21-1 is a recognized pseudogene. The CDR3 totals 16 residues. The CDR3 is CASSHQESSGANVLTF. The DNA for the CDR3 is TGTGCCAGCAGCCATCAAGAAAGCTCTGGGGCCAACGTCCTGACTTTC.

The J gene is TRBJ2-1, the V gene TRBV30; D call uncertain. There are 12 residues in the CDR3. CDR1 GTSNPN and CDR2 SVGIG come from the germline V gene (reference sequence). V shed 5 bases and J shed 8 bases, with 13 bases lying between them. CDR3 nucleotide sequence: TGTGCCTGGTCCCTCCGGTCCGATGAGCAGTTCTTC. Translation: CAWSLRSDEQFF.

The genes are TRBV6-5 and TRBJ2-1; possible D gene TRBD2, 5 bases. CDR1 is MNHEY and CDR2 is SVGAGI in the germline V gene. This CDR3 region has 12 residues. The ends were cut back, 7 bases at V and 6 bases at J, with 10 bases in the middle. In DNA form, the CDR3 reads TGTGCCAGCATTTCGGACTTCAATGAGCAGTTCTTC. This gives the protein CASISDFNEQFF.

In DNA, the CDR3 is TGCAGCGTTGAAAAGGCCGGCGAGCAGTACTTC. Residues: CSVEKAGEQYF. V gene TRBV29-1 combines with J gene TRBJ2-7; D unclear. Trimming cost V 2 bases and J 6 bases, with 8 bases left between them. CDR1 and CDR2 (germline): SQVTM, ANQGSEA. The CDR3 has 11 residues.

The chain is built from TRBV30 and TRBJ2-3; TRBD2 matches 8 bases. This CDR3 is built from 12 residues. Germline V lookup: CDR1 GTSNPN, CDR2 SVGIG (reference sequence). Unmatched junction bases numbered 4, after V lost 3 bases and J lost 8 bases. The DNA for the CDR3 is TGTGCCTGGAGGTCAGCGGGAGCTACGCAGTATTTT. This codes for CAWRSAGATQYF.

This clone came up once. The rearrangement links TRBV7-3 to TRBJ2-5; no firm D call. V lost 2 bases to trimming and J lost 0 bases, with 7 bases between them. Germline CDR1 reads SGHTA; CDR2 reads FQGTGA. The CDR3 extends over 14 amino acids. The CDR3 spells CASSLGLHQETQYF. CDR3 sequence (DNA): TGTGCCAGCAGCTTAGGGCTACACCAAGAGACCCAGTACTTC.

V usage is TRBV10-3 and J usage is TRBJ1-2; the match to TRBD1 covers 7 bases. Trimming took 4 bases from V and 3 from J; bases not matched to a gene: 2. The CDR3 runs 13 residues. Germline-derived CDR1 and CDR2 are ENHRY and SYGVKD. The CDR3 coding sequence is TGTGCCATCAGTGCAGACAGGGACTATGGCTACACCTTC. Its translation: CAISADRDYGYTF.

The chain recombines TRBV7-9 with TRBJ1-5; 7 bases line up with TRBD1. The germline CDR1 and CDR2 sequences are SEHNR and FQNEAQ (reference sequence). The J segment lost 4 bases and the V segment lost 5 bases, leaving 5 bases of the junction unmatched. The CDR3 has 14 amino acids. The CDR3 bases are TGTGCCAGCAGCCGACAGGGAAATAATCAGCCCCAGCATTTT. Protein product: CASSRQGNNQPQHF.

The chain joins TRBV27 to TRBJ2-7, with D perhaps TRBD1 (5 bases). Germline V gene data show CDR1 as MNHEY and CDR2 as SMNVEV (reference sequence). V was cut by 8 bases and J by 4 bases, with 18 bases left in between. This CDR3 region has 14 residues. CDR3 coding DNA: TGTGCCAGCTCTGCGAGGACACGGATTTACGAGCAGTACTTC. Translating gives CASSARTRIYEQYF.

J is TRBJ2-3 and V is TRBV11-1; D is undetermined. The CDR3 totals 14 residues. The V and J ends lost 5 bases and 6 bases respectively, with 15 bases between them. Germline loops: CDR1 SGHAT, CDR2 FQDESV (reference sequence). CDR3 residues: CASSTRSPLDTQYF. For the CDR3, the DNA is TGTGCCAGCAGCACCCGATCCCCACTGGATACGCAGTATTTT.

This chain links TRBV14 with TRBJ2-7; TRBD1 aligns across 8 bases. V gave up 3 bases and J gave up 0 bases; unmatched junction bases: 4. This CDR3 contains 15 residues. The germline gives CDR1 SGHDN, CDR2 FVKESK. The CDR3 bases are TGTGCCAGCAGCCATCGGGACAGGTTCTCCTACGAGCAGTACTTC. Protein: CASSHRDRFSYEQYF.

The chain joins TRBV30 to TRBJ2-5; tentative D call: TRBD2 (5 bases). Per the germline V gene, CDR1 is GTSNPN and CDR2 is SVGIG (reference sequence). Deletions cut 3 bases from V and 1 base from J, with 6 bases between. The CDR3 contains 12 residues. The CDR3 coding sequence is TGTGCCTGGAGCGCGGGCCAAGAGACCCAGTACTTC. Translated: CAWSAGQETQYF.

This chain joins TRBV30 and TRBJ2-7, with D possibly being TRBD2 (6 bases). The CDR3 spans 12 residues. Germline V gene lookup returns CDR1 GTSNPN and CDR2 SVGIG (reference sequence). V dropped 5 bases and J dropped 7 bases, with 15 bases sitting between them. The CDR3 DNA sequence: TGTGCCTGGGATTCGGGGGTTGGGGAGCAGTACTTC. This sequence encodes CAWDSGVGEQYF.

The V call is TRBV7-9, the J call TRBJ2-5; maybe TRBD1 (6 bases). Germline V CDR1 and CDR2: SEHNR, FQNEAQ (reference sequence). The CDR3 runs 15 residues. The V gene lost 7 bases and the J gene lost 5 bases, with 20 bases spanning the gap. The CDR3 bases are TGTGCCAGCACCATCGGGCAGGGGATGATGGAGACCCAGTACTTC. Translation: CASTIGQGMMETQYF.

The chain recombines TRBV5-1 with TRBJ2-1; D uncertain. CDR3 length equals 16 residues. The V end lost 0 bases, the J end lost 4 bases, and 14 bases lay between the germline ends. CDR1 and CDR2 (germline): SGHRS, YFSETQ. In DNA, the CDR3 is TGCGCCAGCAGCTTGGAGGTCAGGCATTCTTACAATGAGCAGTTCTTC. Encoded protein: CASSLEVRHSYNEQFF.

The chain employs TRBV25-1 and TRBJ2-6, with D hard to call. The CDR3 is 15 residues long. The V and J ends lost 2 bases and 2 bases respectively, with 7 bases between them. Looked up from germline, CDR1 is MGHDK and CDR2 is SYGVNS. CDR3 residues: CASSETAAGANVLTF. CDR3 coding DNA: TGTGCCAGCAGTGAAACCGCCGCTGGGGCCAACGTCCTGACTTTC.

The rearrangement joins TRBV29-1 to TRBJ2-2, with 8 bases fitting TRBD1. This CDR3 has 16 amino acids. The germline V gene encodes CDR1 SQVTM and CDR2 ANQGSEA. With V trimmed by 8 bases and J by 1 base, 12 bases remained unmatched. CDR3 amino acids: CSTGAPGTGNTGELFF. As DNA, the CDR3 is TGCAGCACGGGGGCACCCGGGACAGGGAACACCGGGGAGCTGTTTTTT.

The chain recombines TRBV29-1 with TRBJ2-2; 8 bases agree with TRBD1. Per the germline V gene, CDR1 is SQVTM and CDR2 is ANQGSEA. The CDR3 is 12 amino acids. Unmatched junction bases numbered 4, after V lost 7 bases and J lost 6 bases. The CDR3 DNA is TGCAGCGCCGGACAGGGCCCCGGGGAGCTGTTTTTT. Its protein product is CSAGQGPGELFF.

The chain is built from TRBV6-6 and TRBJ2-7; TRBD2 matches at 8 bases. The germline gives CDR1 MNHNY, CDR2 SVGAGI (reference sequence). The CDR3 consists of 16 residues. V lost 6 bases to trimming and J lost 2 bases; unmatched junction nucleotides: 12. CDR3 sequence (DNA): TGTGCCAGCAGCATCGGACTAGCAACATCCCCCTACGAGCAGTACTTC. Protein product: CASSIGLATSPYEQYF.